The 20 T cell receptor beta chains below were found in one sample sequenced in a study of cytomegalovirus exposure and HLA in healthy donors. It was with 60 Vbeta and 13 Jbeta primers that the PCR ran. Method: immunoSEQ multiplex PCR; TCRdb's copy keeps in-frame clones and lacks some. The table has approximately 150,000 clones, about 76% seen once; the top ten hold around 5%. Sequenced: PBMCs. The receptors stem from a young woman in good health and CMV-seropositive.

This clone turned up a few times. The rearrangement links TRBV6-1 to TRBJ2-7; 9 nucleotides match TRBD2. Germline CDR1 reads MNHNS; CDR2 reads SASEGT. J was trimmed by 2 bases and V by 1 base; bases with no gene match: 12. The CDR3 is 18 residues long. In nucleotides, the CDR3 is TGTGCCAGCAGTGAAGGAGGCGGGGGGGCCTTAGCGCCCTACGAGCAGTACTTC. Protein: CASSEGGGGALAPYEQYF.

The chain is built from TRBV28 and TRBJ2-3; 7 positions match TRBD2. The junction had 16 bases not matched to a gene; V was cut back by 8 bases and J by 5 bases. This CDR3 is 16 amino acids long. Per the germline V gene, CDR1 is MDHEN and CDR2 is SYDVKM. CDR3 loop: CASLSEGSGVLDTQYF. CDR3 in DNA: TGTGCCAGCCTATCAGAGGGAAGCGGGGTGTTAGATACGCAGTATTTT.

The chain has TRBV7-2 and TRBJ2-3; the D gene is possibly TRBD2 (6 bases). Germline CDR1 and CDR2: SGHTA and FQGNSA. The CDR3 is 15 residues long. V was clipped by 5 bases and J by 8 bases, with 20 bases between them. Written as DNA, the CDR3 is TGTGCCAGCAGCCCCGGGACTGTTATATCTGGTACGCAGTATTTT. It is translated as CASSPGTVISGTQYF.

This clone was counted a single time. The genes are TRBV30 and TRBJ1-5, with D unresolved. Germline V lookup: CDR1 GTSNPN, CDR2 SVGIG (reference sequence). This CDR3 region has 12 residues. Trimming stripped 6 bases from V and 4 bases from J, with 10 bases between. In DNA, the CDR3 is TGTGCCTGCTCCCACATTAATCAGCCCCAGCATTTT. Its translation is CACSHINQPQHF.

This clone was recorded once. The chain links TRBV19 to TRBJ2-7, with TRBD1 matching 8 bases. The J segment lost 6 bases and the V segment lost 5 bases, leaving 9 bases of the junction unmatched. The CDR3 spans 14 residues. CDR1 and CDR2 (germline): LNHDA, SQIVND (reference sequence). The CDR3 reads CASSPRTGLGEQYF. CDR3 in DNA: TGTGCCAGTAGTCCCCGGACAGGGCTGGGCGAGCAGTACTTC.

This clone was seen only a few times. This chain joins TRBV6-1 and TRBJ2-2, with 12 bases identical to TRBD2. Germline CDR1 reads MNHNS; CDR2 reads SASEGT. CDR3 length: 15 amino acids. Trimming at V came to 6 bases and at J to 6 bases, leaving 5 bases not matched to a gene. In DNA, the CDR3 is TGTGCCAGCAGGCTCCTAGCGGGGGGGCCCGGGGAGCTGTTTTTT. Translation gives CASRLLAGGPGELFF.

This chain links TRBV2 with TRBJ1-2; TRBD1 is a possible D gene (5 bases). CDR1 is SNHLY and CDR2 is FYNNEI in the germline V gene. V was cut by 4 bases and J by 2 bases, with 8 bases left in between. This CDR3 has 13 amino acids. CDR3 nucleotide sequence: TGTGCCAGCAGTGGGGGGGGGAACTATGGCTACACCTTC. Encoded protein: CASSGGGNYGYTF.

The chain combines TRBV27 with TRBJ2-7; D is unclear. Germline loops: CDR1 MNHEY, CDR2 SMNVEV (reference sequence). The CDR3 is 14 residues long. V lost 4 bases to trimming and J lost 4 bases, with 14 bases between them. CDR3 residues: CASSSVTLRYEQYF. In nucleotides, the CDR3 is TGTGCCAGCAGTTCCGTTACGCTCAGATACGAGCAGTACTTC.

V and J are TRBV19 and TRBJ2-7; 8 bases map to TRBD2. The germline V gene has CDR1 LNHDA and CDR2 SQIVND (reference sequence). This CDR3 has 15 residues. Trimming at V came to 3 bases and at J to 6 bases, leaving 10 bases not matched to a gene. CDR3 bases: TGTGCCAGTAGTATCTCGGGAGGGGTAAATCGCGAGCAGTACTTC. It yields the protein CASSISGGVNREQYF.

The chain combines TRBV14 with TRBJ2-1; TRBD1 agrees at 7 bases. With V trimmed by 2 bases and J by 9 bases, 4 bases remained unmatched. Per germline, CDR1 SGHDN and CDR2 FVKESK. The CDR3 extends over 13 amino acids. CDR3 sequence: CASSQIQGSEQFF. The CDR3 DNA follows: TGTGCCAGCAGCCAAATACAGGGGAGTGAGCAGTTCTTC.

A single count supports this clone. This chain links TRBV29-1 with TRBJ2-3; the D gene is possibly TRBD2 (6 bases). Per the germline V gene, CDR1 is SQVTM and CDR2 is ANQGSEA. The V gene lost 3 bases and the J gene lost 2 bases, with 9 bases spanning the gap. There are 13 residues in the CDR3. The chain's CDR3 is CSVEGLHTDTQYF. CDR3 DNA: TGCAGCGTTGAGGGACTTCACACAGATACGCAGTATTTT.

This clone was found a few times. The chain is built from TRBV18 and TRBJ1-5; D gene uncertain. The CDR3 is 14 residues long. Germline CDR1 and CDR2: KGHSH and LQKENI. V was shortened by 3 bases and J by 3 bases, with 9 bases between the two germline ends. The CDR3 DNA follows: TGTGCCAGCTCACCTCTTTCTAACAATCAGCCCCAGCATTTT. It codes for CASSPLSNNQPQHF.

V usage is TRBV9 and J usage is TRBJ2-2; 7 nucleotides agree with TRBD1. The CDR3 is 16 residues long. The V gene end was trimmed by 3 bases and the J gene end by 5 bases; junction bases not matched to a gene: 10. Germline V lookup: CDR1 SGDLS, CDR2 YYNGEE. The CDR3 region is CASSGRGDRPTGELFF. Written as DNA, the CDR3 is TGTGCCAGCAGCGGTCGTGGGGACAGACCGACCGGGGAGCTGTTTTTT.

The chain couples TRBV19 to TRBJ2-6; the D is unclear. The CDR3 loop spans 16 amino acids. The V end was cut by 7 bases, the J end by 1 base, with 14 bases between. The germline V gene has CDR1 LNHDA and CDR2 SQIVND (reference sequence). The chain's CDR3 is CASKLAINSGANVLTF. CDR3 coding DNA: TGTGCCAGTAAGTTAGCCATTAATTCTGGGGCCAACGTCCTGACTTTC.

This clone was observed a single time. The J gene is TRBJ1-1, the V gene TRBV10-3; 8 bases are a match to TRBD1. The CDR3 totals 13 residues. Trimming took 4 bases from V and 4 from J; bases not matched to a gene: 2. Germline V CDR1 and CDR2: ENHRY, SYGVKD. The CDR3 loop is CAISGTGGTEAFF. The CDR3 DNA follows: TGTGCCATCAGTGGAACAGGGGGCACTGAAGCTTTCTTT.

This clone was seen more than once but under ten times. V and J are TRBV2 and TRBJ2-3; D might be TRBD1 (5 bases). There are 14 residues in the CDR3. The germline gives CDR1 SNHLY, CDR2 FYNNEI. Trimming pared 4 bases from V and 4 bases from J, leaving 12 bases between. CDR3 sequence: CASSGGSNPDTQYF. The CDR3 nucleotides read TGTGCCAGCAGTGGGGGCTCTAACCCAGATACGCAGTATTTT. The full variable domain, in which reference TRBV2 and TRBJ2-3 provide the parts outside the CDR3, is EPEVTQTPSHQVTQMGQEVILRCVPISNHLYFYWYRQILGQKVEFLVSFYNNEISEKSEIFDDQFSVERPDGSNFTLKIRSTKLEDSAMYFCASSGGSNPDTQYFGPGTRLTVL.

This sequence joins TRBV18 and TRBJ1-1; 8 bases line up with TRBD1. The germline gives CDR1 KGHSH, CDR2 LQKENI. The CDR3 is made up of 17 amino acids. J gave up 2 bases and V 2 bases, and 10 bases lay outside the gene matches. CDR3 residues: CASSPRTGSNFNTEAFF. CDR3 nucleotide sequence: TGTGCCAGCTCACCAAGGACAGGGTCCAACTTTAACACTGAAGCTTTCTTT.

This clone was counted between two and nine times. The chain recombines TRBV5-1 with TRBJ2-7, with TRBD1 matching over 10 bases. This CDR3 has 16 amino acids. V gave up 3 bases and J gave up 3 bases; unmatched junction bases: 9. CDR1 and CDR2 (germline): SGHRS, YFSETQ. The CDR3 coding sequence is TGCGCCAGCAGCTCGTCCCGGGACAGGGGTCTCTACGAGCAGTACTTC. It is translated as CASSSSRDRGLYEQYF.

The CDR3 loop reads CASSPEAGTGVEKLFF. In DNA, the CDR3 is TGTGCCAGCTCACCAGAAGCCGGGACAGGGGTTGAAAAACTGTTTTTT. The V and J genes are TRBV18 and TRBJ1-4, with TRBD1 matching over 10 bases. CDR1 and CDR2 from the germline V gene are KGHSH and LQKENI. Trimming cost V 2 bases and J 7 bases; bases outside gene matches: 7. The CDR3 contains 16 residues.

The CDR3 DNA follows: TGTGCCAGCAGCGGGGGGGTGTCGGCTGAAGCTTTCTTT. Protein product: CASSGGVSAEAFF. V usage is TRBV13 and J usage is TRBJ1-1; D is possibly TRBD1 (5 bases). The germline V gene encodes CDR1 PRHDT and CDR2 FYEKMQ (reference sequence). There are 13 residues in the CDR3. V lost 5 bases and J lost 6, with 13 bases in between.